This T cell receptor beta chain emerged from a study of shared clonotypes between healthy human individuals. The CDR3 is made up of 16 amino acids. Germline CDR1 and CDR2: SGHRS and YFSETQ. Unmatched junction bases numbered 6, after V lost 4 bases and J lost 3 bases. TCRdb's table, derived via immunoSEQ multiplex PCR, lists solely in-frame clones and lacks some. The sample yields some 1.5 million clones, 95% to 99% seen once. Study results and caveats: How much donors shared clonotypes was expected to be affected by sequencing depth.

With regard to this clone: Its antigen is not known.

The chain links TRBV5-1 to TRBJ1-6; 8 positions match TRBD1. Sequenced input: naive CD4+ T cells sorted from blood. Noted subset: CD45RA+ positively selected. This clonotype was obtained from a young man in good health. The CDR3 nucleotides are TGCGCCAGCAGCCCTCGACAGGGGATCTATAATTCACCCCTCCACTTT. Translation: CASSPRQGIYNSPLHF.